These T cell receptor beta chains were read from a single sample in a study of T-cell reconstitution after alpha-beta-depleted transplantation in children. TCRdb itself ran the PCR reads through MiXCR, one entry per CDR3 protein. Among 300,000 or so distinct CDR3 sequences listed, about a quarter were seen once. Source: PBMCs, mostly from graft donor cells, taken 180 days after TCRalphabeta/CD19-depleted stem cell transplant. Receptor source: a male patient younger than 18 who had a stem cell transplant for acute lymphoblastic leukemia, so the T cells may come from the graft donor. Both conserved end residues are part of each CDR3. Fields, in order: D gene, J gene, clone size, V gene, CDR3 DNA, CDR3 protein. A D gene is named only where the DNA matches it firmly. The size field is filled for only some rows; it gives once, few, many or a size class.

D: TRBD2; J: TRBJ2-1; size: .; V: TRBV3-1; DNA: TGTGCCTCCTGCAAAGATCTAGGACTAGCGGCCCCCTGGGGTAATGAGCAGTTCTTC; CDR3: CASCKDLGLAAPWGNEQFF
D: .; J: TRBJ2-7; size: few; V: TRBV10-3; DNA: TGTGCCATCGGGCTAGAGGTAAACGAGCAGTACTTC; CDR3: CAIGLEVNEQYF
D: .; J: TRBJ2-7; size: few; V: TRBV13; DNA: TGTGCCAGCAGAGGGGTGTCCTACGAGCAGTACTTC; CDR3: CASRGVSYEQYF
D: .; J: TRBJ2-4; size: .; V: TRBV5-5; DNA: TGTGCCAGCAGCTTGGTCGGCTGGGGGTTTGAGTACTTC; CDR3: CASSLVGWGFEYF
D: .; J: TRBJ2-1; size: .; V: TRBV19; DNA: TGTGCCACCGAGTCACCCATCTCCTACGAGCAGTTCTTC; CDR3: CATESPISYEQFF
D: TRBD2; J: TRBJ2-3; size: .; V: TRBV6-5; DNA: TGTGCCAGCAGTTACTCGACTAGCGGCACAGATACGCAGTATTTT; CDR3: CASSYSTSGTDTQYF
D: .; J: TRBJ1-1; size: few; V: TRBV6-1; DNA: TGTGCCAGCAGGGACAGTCCGAACACTGAAGCTTTCTTT; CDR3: CASRDSPNTEAFF
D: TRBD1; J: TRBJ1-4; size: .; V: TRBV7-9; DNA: TGTGCCAGCAGCTTAGCTCTGGACAGGGGGGGTGAAAAACTGTTTTTT; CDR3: CASSLALDRGGEKLFF
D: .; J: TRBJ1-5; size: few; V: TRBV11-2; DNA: TGTGCCAGCAGCTTAGATCATAGTTATAGGTGGCAGGGGAATCAGCCCCAGCATTTT; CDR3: CASSLDHSYRWQGNQPQHF
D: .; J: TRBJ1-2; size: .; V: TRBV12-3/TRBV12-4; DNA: TGTGCCAGCAGTTTAGGGACAAGCTACACCTTC; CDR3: CASSLGTSYTF
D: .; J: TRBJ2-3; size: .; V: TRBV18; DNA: TGTGCCAGCTCCACCAATACGCAGTATTTT; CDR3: CASSTNTQYF
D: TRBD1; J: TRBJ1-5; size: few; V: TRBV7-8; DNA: TGTGCCAGCAGGGAGTTTGGGACAGCCTATAGCAATCAGCCCCAGCATTTT; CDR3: CASREFGTAYSNQPQHF
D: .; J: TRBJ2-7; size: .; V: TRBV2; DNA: TGTGCCAGCAGGGGGGACGGTGGAACCTACGAGCAGTACTTC; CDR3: CASRGDGGTYEQYF